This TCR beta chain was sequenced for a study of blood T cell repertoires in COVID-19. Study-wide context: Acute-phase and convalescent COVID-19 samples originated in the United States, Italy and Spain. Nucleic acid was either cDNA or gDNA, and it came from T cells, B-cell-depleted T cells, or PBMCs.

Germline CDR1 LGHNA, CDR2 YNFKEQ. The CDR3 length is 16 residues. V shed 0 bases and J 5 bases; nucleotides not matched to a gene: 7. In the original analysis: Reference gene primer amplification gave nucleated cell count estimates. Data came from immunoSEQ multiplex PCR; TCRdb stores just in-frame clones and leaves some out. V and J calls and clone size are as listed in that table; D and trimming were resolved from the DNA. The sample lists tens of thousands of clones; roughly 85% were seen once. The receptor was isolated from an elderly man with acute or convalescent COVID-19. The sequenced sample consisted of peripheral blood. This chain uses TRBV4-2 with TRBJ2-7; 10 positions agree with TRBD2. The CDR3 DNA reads TGTGCCAGCAGCCAAGAGTGGGGCGGACTAGCGGACGAGCAGTACTTC. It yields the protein CASSQEWGGLADEQYF.